Below, 5 T cell receptor beta chains from the same sample are listed, as sequenced in a study of beta chain features in type 1 diabetes. Study-wide findings and caveats: Type 1 diabetes patients showed a moderate but significant shortening of TCRB CDR3s in all four CD4+ subsets.

These TCRs are of unknown antigen specificity. Isolated RNA was reverse transcribed in full, so expressed TCRB transcripts were sequenced. Measured with immunoSEQ multiplex PCR; TCRdb has only the in-frame clones, and not every one. The sample yields hundreds of thousands of clones, about 14% seen once. The specimen was naive CD4+ T cells from blood. The source is a man between 18 and 35 years old with type 1 diabetes.

This rearrangement joins TRBV15 to TRBJ1-5; D is perhaps TRBD1 (6 bases). The CDR3 extends over 18 amino acids. The V end was cut by 0 bases, the J end by 6 bases, with 21 bases between. Germline CDR1 LNHNV, CDR2 YYDKDF (reference sequence). This CDR3 reads CATSRDLGAGDISQPQHF. CDR3 nucleotides: TGTGCCACCAGCAGAGATTTGGGAGCAGGGGACATTAGTCAGCCCCAGCATTTT.

Only a few counts were recorded for this clone. The V and J genes are TRBV7-9 and TRBJ2-3, with D maybe TRBD2 (6 bases). The V and J ends lost 1 base and 1 base respectively, with 9 bases between them. This CDR3 is built from 15 residues. Germline values: CDR1 SEHNR, CDR2 FQNEAQ (reference sequence). The CDR3 spells CASSLVSGGTDTQYF. In DNA form, the CDR3 reads TGTGCCAGCAGCTTAGTCTCGGGGGGCACAGATACGCAGTATTTT.

This clone was seen only a few times. The chain joins TRBV5-4 to TRBJ2-3; the D gene is possibly TRBD2 (5 bases). This CDR3 contains 17 residues. Trimming cost V 2 bases and J 0 bases, with 16 bases left between them. Germline assignment: CDR1 SGHNT and CDR2 YYREEE (reference sequence). The CDR3 nucleotides are TGTGCCAGCAGCTTAGTCCTGGACTCCGCTAGCACAGATACGCAGTATTTT. Amino acids: CASSLVLDSASTDTQYF. The full variable domain, its missing parts supplied by reference TRBV5-4 and TRBJ2-3, is ETGVTQSPTHLIKTRGQQVTLRCSSQSGHNTVSWYQQALGQGPQFIFQYYREEENGRGNFPPRFSGLQFPNYSSELNVNALELDDSALYLCASSLVLDSASTDTQYFGPGTRLTVL.

The chain recombines TRBV5-1 with TRBJ2-1; 10 nucleotides match TRBD1. V trimming: 4 bases; J trimming: 9 bases; junction bases outside the gene matches: 7. CDR3 size: 14 residues. Per the germline V gene, CDR1 is SGHRS and CDR2 is YFSETQ. CDR3 residues: CASSQGTGAAEQFF. CDR3 in DNA: TGCGCCAGCAGCCAAGGGACAGGGGCAGCTGAGCAGTTCTTC.

J is TRBJ2-7 and V is TRBV10-3; 7 nucleotides align to TRBD1. Germline assignment: CDR1 ENHRY and CDR2 SYGVKD. The CDR3 consists of 13 residues. V shed 10 bases and J 2 bases; nucleotides not matched to a gene: 8. The CDR3 sequence: CATAGGRPYEQYF. The CDR3 DNA sequence: TGTGCCACTGCAGGGGGAAGGCCCTACGAGCAGTACTTC.